The TCR beta chain described here comes from a study of blood T cells in healthy people across ages. Study-wide context: When template switching was applied, about one barcoded beta molecule was captured per two T cells. Study observations and caveats: Strong correlation existed between TCR beta diversity and naive T cell percentage.

There are 15 residues in the CDR3. V lost 6 bases, J lost 2 bases, and 17 bases lay in between. CDR1 is SGHVS and CDR2 is FQNEAQ in the germline V gene. Using a J-beta primer mix together with a sample-barcoded 5' primer, a second PCR was run for about 7 to 12 cycles. Via MiXCR, TCRdb re-called the 5' RACE reads, giving one row per CDR3 protein. The sample contains about 640,000 distinct CDR3 sequences, 35% to 50% of which appear only once. Drawing of peripheral blood yielded roughly 10 milliliters from each donor. In regard to this clonotype: Its antigen is not identified.

This TCR came from a man older than 75 in good health. Specimen: blood. This rearrangement joins TRBV7-8 to TRBJ2-7; D remains ambiguous. For the CDR3, the DNA is TGTGCCAGCAGACTTGGACGAGCGCAGACCTACGAGCAGTACTTC. Protein sequence: CASRLGRAQTYEQYF.